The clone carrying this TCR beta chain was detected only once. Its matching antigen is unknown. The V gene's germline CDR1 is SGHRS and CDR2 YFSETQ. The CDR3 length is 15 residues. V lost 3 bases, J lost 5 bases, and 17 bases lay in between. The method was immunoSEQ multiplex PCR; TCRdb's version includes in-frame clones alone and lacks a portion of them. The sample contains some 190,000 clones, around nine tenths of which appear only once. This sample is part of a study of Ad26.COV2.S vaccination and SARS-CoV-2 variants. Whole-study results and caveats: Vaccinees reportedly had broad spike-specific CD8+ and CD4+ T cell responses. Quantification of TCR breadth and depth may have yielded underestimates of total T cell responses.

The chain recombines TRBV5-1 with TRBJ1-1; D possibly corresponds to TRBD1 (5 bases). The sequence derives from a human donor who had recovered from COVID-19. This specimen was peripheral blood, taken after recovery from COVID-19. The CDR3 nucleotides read TGCGCCAGCAGCTCTCAGGGTCCAAGGGAGACTGAAGCTTTCTTT. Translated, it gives CASSSQGPRETEAFF.